This entry describes one TCR beta chain. Its cognate antigen is unknown. This entry is derived from a study of identical twins. The study, taken as a whole, reports: Invariant MAIT and iNKT cells may have partly biased zero-insertion analyses.

Unique molecular identifiers were present on the cDNA, which also gained a universal primer site by template switching. TCRdb processed the 5' RACE reads anew with MiXCR; each CDR3 protein has one entry. This table has approximately 500,000 distinct CDR3 sequences, 24% appearing once. The CDR3 length is 16 residues. Trimming cost V 5 bases and J 2 bases; bases outside gene matches: 7. Separately, the same data were catalogued under a study of T cells expressing NK-cell markers. That work states: It was sorted CD3+CD56+NKG2C+, CD3+CD56+NKG2C- and CD3+CD56-NKG2C+ T cells that supplied the TCR beta repertoires.

Specimen: CD4+ T cells sorted from blood. The rearrangement joins TRBV12-3 or TRBV12-4 to TRBJ1-5, with 9 bases matching TRBD1. This clonotype originated in a woman aged 18 to 35 in good health. CDR3 protein: CASSPWTGDGNQPQHF. CDR3 DNA sequence: TGTGCCAGCAGTCCCTGGACAGGGGATGGCAATCAGCCCCAGCATTTT.